These 9 T cell receptor beta chains were all obtained from the same sample, sequenced in a study of breast tumors, draining lymph nodes, adjacent tissues. From the multiplex PCR reads, TCRdb called clonotypes with MiXCR, one entry per CDR3 protein. Here the sample spans nearly 110,000 distinct CDR3 sequences, 30% being singletons. Axillary draining lymph nodes of breast cancer patients supplied the node samples. Source material: axillary lymph node tissue. These receptors were taken from a female donor with breast cancer. Some clones in this sample may be carry-over from other donors' samples.

This clonotype was seen many times. The V gene is TRBV9, the J gene TRBJ2-7, with a weak D call TRBD2 (5 bases). Deletions cut 0 bases from V and 0 bases from J, with 10 bases between. Germline assignment: CDR1 SGDLS and CDR2 YYNGEE. CDR3 length: 15 residues. The CDR3 reads CASSVGTASSYEQYF. In DNA, the CDR3 is TGTGCCAGCAGCGTAGGGACTGCGAGCTCCTACGAGCAGTACTTC.

There are many counts of this clonotype. V is TRBV20-1 and J is TRBJ2-2; 7 nucleotides match TRBD1. The germline gives CDR1 DFQATT, CDR2 SNEGSKA (reference sequence). V gave up 0 bases and J gave up 4 bases; unmatched junction bases: 8. The CDR3 is made up of 16 amino acids. CDR3 DNA: TGCAGTGCTAGAGACCCCAGGGACAGTGCCACCGGGGAGCTGTTTTTT. Protein sequence: CSARDPRDSATGELFF.

This clonotype was detected many times. The rearrangement joins TRBV20-1 to TRBJ1-4, with D hard to call. CDR3 length: 12 amino acids. Germline CDR1 is DFQATT and CDR2 is SNEGSKA (reference sequence). Trimming left V 0 bases short and J 13 bases short, with 12 bases between. The DNA of the CDR3 is TGCAGTGCTAGAGAAAAGGGTACGGGACTGTTTTTT. This encodes CSAREKGTGLFF.

This clonotype was detected a few times. V and J are TRBV20-1 and TRBJ2-2; D possibly corresponds to TRBD2 (6 bases). Germline V gene sequence: CDR1 DFQATT, CDR2 SNEGSKA (reference sequence). Trimming removed 3 bases at V and 6 bases at J, with 20 bases between. The CDR3 extends over 16 amino acids. Written as DNA, the CDR3 is TGCAGTGCTAGGGGAGGTCGGGGGTTAGCATCCGGGGAGCTGTTTTTT. Its translation: CSARGGRGLASGELFF.

This clonotype has ten or more counts. The chain has TRBV20-1 and TRBJ2-7; a weak D match, TRBD2 (6 bases). Trimming removed 5 bases from V and 6 bases from J, with 11 bases in between. The CDR3 extends over 11 amino acids. Germline values: CDR1 DFQATT, CDR2 SNEGSKA (reference sequence). The CDR3 spells CSADGGGEQYF. The CDR3 nucleotides are TGCAGTGCTGACGGGGGTGGCGAGCAGTACTTC.

This chain connects TRBV27 to TRBJ2-2, with TRBD1 as a possible D gene (6 bases). Trimming removed 8 bases at V and 3 bases at J, with 10 bases between. Germline loops: CDR1 MNHEY, CDR2 SMNVEV (reference sequence). The CDR3 has 13 residues. CDR3 residues: CASHEGDTGELFF. The CDR3 bases are TGTGCCAGCCATGAGGGGGACACCGGGGAGCTGTTTTTT.

The chain links TRBV2 to TRBJ1-1; 7 nucleotides agree with TRBD1. The CDR3 consists of 16 residues. Germline CDR1 SNHLY, CDR2 FYNNEI. Trimming removed 7 bases from V and 1 base from J; junction bases left unmatched: 12. The CDR3 nucleotides read TGTGCCAGCAAGATTATAGGGGACAGTTCGAACACTGAAGCTTTCTTT. This sequence encodes CASKIIGDSSNTEAFF.

This sequence joins TRBV24-1 and TRBJ2-3; D remains unclear. Trimming cost V 4 bases and J 9 bases, with 16 bases left between them. This CDR3 has 14 amino acids. Germline loops: CDR1 KGHDR, CDR2 SFDVKD. The CDR3 nucleotides are TGTGCCACCAGTGAACCACCCCCAGAGGCGACGCAGTATTTT. This encodes CATSEPPPEATQYF.

This clonotype was seen ten or more times. V is TRBV29-1 and J is TRBJ2-7; no clear D. The germline V gene encodes CDR1 SQVTM and CDR2 ANQGSEA. There are 12 residues in the CDR3. V dropped 2 bases and J dropped 2 bases, with 7 bases sitting between them. The CDR3 coding sequence is TGCAGCGTTGAACTGGCACCCTACGAGCAGTACTTC. This encodes CSVELAPYEQYF.